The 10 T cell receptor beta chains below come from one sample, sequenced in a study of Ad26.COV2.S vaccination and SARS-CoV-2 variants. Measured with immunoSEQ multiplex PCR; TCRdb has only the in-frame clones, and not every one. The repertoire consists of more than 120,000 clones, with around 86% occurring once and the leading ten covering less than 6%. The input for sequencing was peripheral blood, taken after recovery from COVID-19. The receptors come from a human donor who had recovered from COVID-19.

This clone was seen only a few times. The DNA of the CDR3 is TGTGCCAGCAGCTGGGAGCCCCAGAACACTGAAGCTTTCTTT. This codes for CASSWEPQNTEAFF. This sequence joins TRBV9 and TRBJ1-1; D remains ambiguous. The CDR3 length is 14 residues. The V end was cut by 4 bases, the J end by 1 base, with 11 bases between. The germline V gene has CDR1 SGDLS and CDR2 YYNGEE.

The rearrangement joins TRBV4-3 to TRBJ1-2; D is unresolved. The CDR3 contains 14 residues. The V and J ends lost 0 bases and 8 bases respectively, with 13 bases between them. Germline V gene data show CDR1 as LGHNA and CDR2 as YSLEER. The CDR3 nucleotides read TGCGCCAGCAGCCAAGAGGGCGCGACGGACGGCTACACCTTC. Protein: CASSQEGATDGYTF.

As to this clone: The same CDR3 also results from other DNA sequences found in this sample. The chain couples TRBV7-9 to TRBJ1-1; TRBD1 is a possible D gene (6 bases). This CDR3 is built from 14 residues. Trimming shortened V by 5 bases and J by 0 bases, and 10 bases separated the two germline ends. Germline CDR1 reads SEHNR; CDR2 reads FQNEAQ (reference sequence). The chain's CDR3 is CASSLGQLNTEAFF. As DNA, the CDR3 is TGTGCCAGCAGCCTCGGACAGTTGAACACTGAAGCTTTCTTT.

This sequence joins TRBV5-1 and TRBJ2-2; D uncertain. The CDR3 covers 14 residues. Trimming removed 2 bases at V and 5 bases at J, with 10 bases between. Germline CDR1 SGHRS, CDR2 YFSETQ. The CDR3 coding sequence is TGCGCCAGCAGCTTCGGTTTAGGAACCGGGGAGCTGTTTTTT. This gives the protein CASSFGLGTGELFF.

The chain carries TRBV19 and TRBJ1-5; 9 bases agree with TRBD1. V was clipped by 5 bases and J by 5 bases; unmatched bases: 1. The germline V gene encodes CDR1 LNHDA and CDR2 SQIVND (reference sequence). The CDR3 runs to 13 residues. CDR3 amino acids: CASSRQGDQPQHF. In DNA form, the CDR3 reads TGTGCCAGTAGTCGACAGGGGGATCAGCCCCAGCATTTT. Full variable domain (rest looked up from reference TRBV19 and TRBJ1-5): DGGITQSPKYLFRKEGQNVTLSCEQNLNHDAMYWYRQDPGQGLRLIYYSQIVNDFQKGDIAEGYSVSREKKESFPLTVTSAQKNPTAFYLCASSRQGDQPQHFGDGTRLSIL.

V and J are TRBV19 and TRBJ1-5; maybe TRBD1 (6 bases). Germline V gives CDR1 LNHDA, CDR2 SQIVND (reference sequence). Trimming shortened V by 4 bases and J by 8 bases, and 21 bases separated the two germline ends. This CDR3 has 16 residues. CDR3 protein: CASSTILTGKWEPQHF. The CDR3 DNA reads TGTGCCAGTAGTACCATCCTAACAGGGAAATGGGAGCCCCAGCATTTT.

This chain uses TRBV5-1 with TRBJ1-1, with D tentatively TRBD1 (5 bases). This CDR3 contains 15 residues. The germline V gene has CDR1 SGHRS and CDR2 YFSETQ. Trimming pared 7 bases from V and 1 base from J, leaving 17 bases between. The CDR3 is CASGESQGWNTEAFF. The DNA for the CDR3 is TGCGCCAGCGGGGAGTCCCAGGGATGGAACACTGAAGCTTTCTTT.

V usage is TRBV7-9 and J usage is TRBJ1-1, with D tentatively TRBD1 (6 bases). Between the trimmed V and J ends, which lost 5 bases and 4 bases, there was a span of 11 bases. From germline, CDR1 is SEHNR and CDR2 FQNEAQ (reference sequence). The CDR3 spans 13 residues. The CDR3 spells CASSTRGGTEAFF. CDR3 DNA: TGTGCCAGCAGCACCAGGGGAGGCACTGAAGCTTTCTTT.

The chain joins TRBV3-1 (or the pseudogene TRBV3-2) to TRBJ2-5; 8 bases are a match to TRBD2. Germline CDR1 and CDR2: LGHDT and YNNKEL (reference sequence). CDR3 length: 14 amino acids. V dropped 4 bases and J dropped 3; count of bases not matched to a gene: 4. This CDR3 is CASSRRGVKETQYF. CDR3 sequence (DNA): TGTGCCAGCAGCCGGCGGGGGGTAAAAGAGACCCAGTACTTC.

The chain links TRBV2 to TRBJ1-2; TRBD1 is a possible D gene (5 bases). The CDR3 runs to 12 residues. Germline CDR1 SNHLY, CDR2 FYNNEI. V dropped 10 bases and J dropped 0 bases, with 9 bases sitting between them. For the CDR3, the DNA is TGTGCCACAGGGCCAACTAACTATGGCTACACCTTC. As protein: CATGPTNYGYTF.